These T cell receptor beta chains were read from a single sample in a study of blood T cell repertoires in COVID-19. Some clones are missing from TCRdb's copy, which holds only in-frame ones; the method was immunoSEQ multiplex PCR. The sample holds about 73,000 clones, roughly four fifths seen once. Sequenced sample: peripheral blood. Receptors originate from a woman aged 70-85 years with acute or convalescent COVID-19. The CDR3 runs from the conserved cysteine through the conserved F or W. The order of the fields is V gene, clone size, D gene, J gene, CDR3 protein. The D gene is left open where the match is weak. A clone size is listed for some rows: how often the clone was seen (once, few, many), or a class if it is expanded.

TRBV2,.,.,TRBJ1-3,CASNGGLRGNTIYF
TRBV5-6,.,.,TRBJ1-2,CASSPGNHGINYGYTF
TRBV9,.,TRBD1,TRBJ2-5,CASSGRDRVPQETQYF
TRBV19,.,TRBD1,TRBJ1-5,CASHRTGSNQPQHF
TRBV4-2,.,.,TRBJ1-1,CASSQGGAPINTEAFF
TRBV9,.,.,TRBJ1-3,CASSGDTQGFRNTIYF
TRBV3-1/TRBV3-2,.,TRBD2,TRBJ2-7,CASSRGLAGGPRNF
TRBV27,.,TRBD2,TRBJ2-1,CASSLYTSGSYNEQFF
TRBV5-1,.,.,TRBJ1-2,CASSLDSQYGYTF
TRBV18,.,TRBD2,TRBJ2-1,CASSAVSGDSYNEQFF
TRBV3-1/TRBV3-2,.,TRBD2,TRBJ2-2,CASSSRTSGRTGELFF
TRBV3-1/TRBV3-2,few,.,TRBJ2-5,CASSQEGRYGETQYF
TRBV28,.,.,TRBJ1-5,CANGGRQQPQHF
TRBV28,.,.,TRBJ1-5,CASSLGYLEVQPQHF
TRBV5-1,.,TRBD2,TRBJ2-3,CASSYIAGIDTQYF
TRBV28,few,TRBD2,TRBJ2-1,CASSFLTLAGGPGSEQFF
TRBV28,.,.,TRBJ1-3,CASSFPTGAGNTIYF
TRBV19,few,.,TRBJ1-2,CASSIAEGAGYGYTF
TRBV7-2,.,TRBD2,TRBJ2-3,CASSSGLATDTQYF
TRBV5-1,.,TRBD2,TRBJ2-4,CASSLSGRVAKNIQYF
TRBV12-5,.,TRBD1,TRBJ1-5,CASGLGDSSNQPQHF
TRBV7-3,.,.,TRBJ2-1,CASSPYAHNEQFF
TRBV11-3,.,.,TRBJ2-1,CASRKRDLSSEQFF
TRBV18,.,.,TRBJ1-5,CASSPSSRENQPQHF
TRBV9,.,TRBD1,TRBJ2-1,CASSVVGDWTGVNEQFF
TRBV6-5,.,.,TRBJ1-3,CASMARGEGTIYF
TRBV18,few,.,TRBJ2-5,CASSPRLVAETQYF
TRBV5-6,.,TRBD1,TRBJ2-5,CASSRTGGQETQYF
TRBV19,.,.,TRBJ2-6,CASSDGGRVDPLRLSGANVLTF
TRBV15,.,TRBD1,TRBJ1-2,CATSRLGQGGGGYTF
TRBV27,.,TRBD2,TRBJ2-1,CASTQLAGGNEQFF
TRBV25-1,.,TRBD1,TRBJ1-2,CASSVEGGALSYTF
TRBV3-1/TRBV3-2,.,TRBD2,TRBJ2-1,CASSQDASGVNNEQFF
TRBV28,.,TRBD1,TRBJ1-4,CASNTPGQGLQKLFF
TRBV4-1,.,.,TRBJ2-4,CASSQAVPEDIQYF
TRBV9,.,TRBD2,TRBJ2-1,CASSPTSGRVSSYNEQFF
TRBV11-2,.,.,TRBJ1-5,CASSLGAGVVIAQHF
TRBV28,.,.,TRBJ2-7,CASSFGGNLYEQYF
TRBV11-2,.,.,TRBJ1-3,CASSRTAGGYGNTIYF
TRBV7-2,.,TRBD1,TRBJ1-5,CASSAYRGGNQPQHF
TRBV28,.,TRBD2,TRBJ2-1,CASTHLTSGSDNEQFF
TRBV6-5,.,.,TRBJ1-2,CASKQGSRYGYTF
TRBV7-9,.,.,TRBJ2-1,CASSLEELPNNEQFF
TRBV28,.,TRBD1,TRBJ1-6,CASSLTGELNSPLHF
TRBV5-5,.,.,TRBJ2-2,CASSLVGTGELFF
TRBV1,.,.,TRBJ2-5,CTSSLGTSGRVETQYF
TRBV18,.,.,TRBJ2-7,CASSQSGTSYEQYF
TRBV9,.,TRBD1,TRBJ1-5,CASSPGQGVGNQPQHF
TRBV5-1,.,TRBD1,TRBJ2-7,CASSLGQGFYEQYF
TRBV19,.,.,TRBJ1-1,CASSLQGRHTEAFF
TRBV7-9,.,.,TRBJ2-1,CASGLAYNEQFF
TRBV4-2,.,TRBD2,TRBJ2-2,CASSQVSRTSGTGELFF
TRBV21-1,.,.,TRBJ2-3,CASSTLRLADTQYF
TRBV7-3,.,TRBD2,TRBJ2-1,CASSKTSGVPNEQFF
TRBV5-1,once,.,TRBJ1-1,CASSLGAGGPNTEAFF
TRBV4-1,.,TRBD2,TRBJ2-1,CASSHFVAGKSYNEQFF
TRBV4-2,.,TRBD1,TRBJ2-6,CASSQEGAGGASGANVLTF